A selection of T cell receptor beta chains follows, all from one sample in a study of T cells in localized non-small cell lung cancer. Data came from immunoSEQ multiplex PCR; TCRdb stores just in-frame clones and leaves some out. The sample lists around 83,000 clones, around 80% occurring once. The sequenced sample was PBMCs, obtained before any cancer treatment. The origin of the receptors is a man aged 35 to 69 with stage II squamous cell lung carcinoma. The CDR3 runs from the conserved cysteine through the conserved F or W. Each record gives: clone size, J gene, V gene, D gene, CDR3 DNA, CDR3 protein. D genes are given only for firm matches. Only some rows state a clone size, as once, few, many or a class for expanded clones.

abundance: once
j_gene: TRBJ1-2
v_gene: TRBV6-5
d_gene: -
CDR3nt: TGTGCCAGCAGTTACTCGCGCGTAGGCTATGGCTACACCTTC
CDR3aa: CASSYSRVGYGYTF

abundance: -
j_gene: TRBJ2-7
v_gene: TRBV6-5
d_gene: TRBD2
CDR3nt: TGTGCCAGCAGTTACGGACCAGCGGGGGCCTCGGGGGAGCAGTACTTC
CDR3aa: CASSYGPAGASGEQYF

abundance: -
j_gene: TRBJ2-5
v_gene: TRBV4-3
d_gene: -
CDR3nt: TGCGCCAGCAGCCAAGCACAGGGACGGAAAGAGACCCAGTACTTC
CDR3aa: CASSQAQGRKETQYF

abundance: -
j_gene: TRBJ1-1
v_gene: TRBV19
d_gene: TRBD1
CDR3nt: TGTGCCAGTAAGGGAGACAGGGGGCGAACTGAAGCTTTCTTT
CDR3aa: CASKGDRGRTEAFF

abundance: -
j_gene: TRBJ2-5
v_gene: TRBV5-8
d_gene: TRBD2
CDR3nt: TGTGCCAGCAGCCATGGGACTAGCCTAGGGACCCAGTACTTC
CDR3aa: CASSHGTSLGTQYF

abundance: -
j_gene: TRBJ2-1
v_gene: TRBV4-2
d_gene: -
CDR3nt: TGTGCCAGCAGCCAAGATCGAAGAGAACAAAATGAGCAGTTCTTC
CDR3aa: CASSQDRREQNEQFF

abundance: -
j_gene: TRBJ2-3
v_gene: TRBV4-2
d_gene: TRBD2
CDR3nt: TGTGCCAGCAGCCCCCAGACTAGCGGGAGTGTCACAGATACGCAGTATTTT
CDR3aa: CASSPQTSGSVTDTQYF

abundance: -
j_gene: TRBJ1-1
v_gene: TRBV6-9
d_gene: -
CDR3nt: TGTGCCAGCAGTTATTTGGGCATTGACGCTGAAGCTTTCTTT
CDR3aa: CASSYLGIDAEAFF

abundance: few
j_gene: TRBJ2-1
v_gene: TRBV4-2
d_gene: TRBD2
CDR3nt: TGTGCCAGCAGCCAAGATCGGACTAGCGGGAGCTACAATGAGCAGTTCTTC
CDR3aa: CASSQDRTSGSYNEQFF

abundance: once
j_gene: TRBJ2-7
v_gene: TRBV18
d_gene: TRBD1
CDR3nt: TGTGCCAGCTCACCCGTGGACAGGGGGAAGCAGTACTTC
CDR3aa: CASSPVDRGKQYF

abundance: -
j_gene: TRBJ2-1
v_gene: TRBV9
d_gene: -
CDR3nt: TGTGCCAGCTACGACATCAATGAGCAGTTCTTC
CDR3aa: CASYDINEQFF

abundance: -
j_gene: TRBJ1-4
v_gene: TRBV4-1
d_gene: -
CDR3nt: TGCGCCAGCAGCCAAACCCTGGGGCGGGGGGAGGAAAAACTGTTTTTT
CDR3aa: CASSQTLGRGEEKLFF

abundance: medium-sized
j_gene: TRBJ1-6
v_gene: TRBV6-5
d_gene: -
CDR3nt: TGTGCCAGCAGTTCTCCCTCTGTTACAGGGATTTCACCCCTCCACTTT
CDR3aa: CASSSPSVTGISPLHF

abundance: -
j_gene: TRBJ2-2
v_gene: TRBV11-3
d_gene: -
CDR3nt: TGTGCCAGCAGCTTAAGGGGCAGGGTGAACACCGGGGAGCTGTTTTTT
CDR3aa: CASSLRGRVNTGELFF

abundance: many
j_gene: TRBJ1-2
v_gene: TRBV28
d_gene: TRBD1
CDR3nt: TGTGCCAGCAGTACCCGGACAGGGGGCAACTATGGCTACACCTTC
CDR3aa: CASSTRTGGNYGYTF

abundance: -
j_gene: TRBJ2-1
v_gene: TRBV5-1
d_gene: TRBD2
CDR3nt: TGCGCCAGCAGCCCGGGACTAGCGGGGGACAATGAGCAGTTCTTC
CDR3aa: CASSPGLAGDNEQFF

abundance: -
j_gene: TRBJ2-2
v_gene: TRBV7-9
d_gene: TRBD1
CDR3nt: TGTGCCAGCGGTAGACAGGGAGCAGTCGGGGAGCTGTTTTTT
CDR3aa: CASGRQGAVGELFF

abundance: once
j_gene: TRBJ2-1
v_gene: TRBV6-5
d_gene: -
CDR3nt: TGTGCCAGCAGCCGTTCCATTAGCTCCTACAATGAGCAGTTCTTC
CDR3aa: CASSRSISSYNEQFF

abundance: -
j_gene: TRBJ1-1
v_gene: TRBV2
d_gene: -
CDR3nt: TGTGCCAGCAGTGCGCAAACCCCCGACGCTTTCTTT
CDR3aa: CASSAQTPDAFF

abundance: -
j_gene: TRBJ2-7
v_gene: TRBV28
d_gene: -
CDR3nt: TGTGCCAGCAGTTTGCCTCGAGGTTCCTACGAGCAGTACTTC
CDR3aa: CASSLPRGSYEQYF

abundance: -
j_gene: TRBJ1-5
v_gene: TRBV19
d_gene: -
CDR3nt: TGTGCCAGTAGTATAGCTGGGGGTGGACAGCCCCAGCATTTT
CDR3aa: CASSIAGGGQPQHF

abundance: -
j_gene: TRBJ2-3
v_gene: TRBV9
d_gene: -
CDR3nt: TGTGCCAGCAGCTTCCACGGGAGAACTAGCACAGATACGCAGTATTTT
CDR3aa: CASSFHGRTSTDTQYF

abundance: -
j_gene: TRBJ2-1
v_gene: TRBV5-1
d_gene: TRBD2
CDR3nt: TGCGCCAGCAGCTTCTCAGCGGGAGTAACCTACAATGAGCAGTTCTTC
CDR3aa: CASSFSAGVTYNEQFF

abundance: -
j_gene: TRBJ1-2
v_gene: TRBV2
d_gene: TRBD1
CDR3nt: TGTGCCAGCAAACTAGGGACAGGGATCATTAACTATGGCTACACCTTC
CDR3aa: CASKLGTGIINYGYTF

abundance: once
j_gene: TRBJ2-7
v_gene: TRBV30
d_gene: -
CDR3nt: TGTGCCTGGAGTGAGGGTCTTAGCTCCTACGAGCAGTACTTC
CDR3aa: CAWSEGLSSYEQYF

abundance: medium-sized
j_gene: TRBJ1-5
v_gene: TRBV27
d_gene: -
CDR3nt: TGTGCCAGCAGTCCTATCGGTGTGAGCAATCAGCCCCAGCATTTT
CDR3aa: CASSPIGVSNQPQHF

abundance: -
j_gene: TRBJ2-1
v_gene: TRBV28
d_gene: -
CDR3nt: TGTGCCAGCAGCCCTGCTAGCGAATCTCTCAACAATGAGCAGTTCTTC
CDR3aa: CASSPASESLNNEQFF

abundance: -
j_gene: TRBJ2-4
v_gene: TRBV29-1
d_gene: -
CDR3nt: TGCAGCACCGGACATTCGGGAAGCATTCAGTACTTC
CDR3aa: CSTGHSGSIQYF

abundance: -
j_gene: TRBJ1-2
v_gene: TRBV5-1
d_gene: TRBD1
CDR3nt: TGCGCCAGCAGCAGAGGACAGGGGAACTATGGCTACACCTTC
CDR3aa: CASSRGQGNYGYTF

abundance: -
j_gene: TRBJ1-2
v_gene: TRBV19
d_gene: -
CDR3nt: TGTGCCAGTAGCCCGCACGGGACGGAAGCTAACTATGGCTACACCTTC
CDR3aa: CASSPHGTEANYGYTF

abundance: -
j_gene: TRBJ2-7
v_gene: TRBV7-3
d_gene: TRBD2
CDR3nt: TGTGCCAGCAGCCCTTCCCCGGGGGGGTCCTACGAGCAGTACTTC
CDR3aa: CASSPSPGGSYEQYF

abundance: once
j_gene: TRBJ1-2
v_gene: TRBV6-1
d_gene: -
CDR3nt: TGTGCCAGCAGTGGGGACCTAGCTAACTATGGCTACACCTTC
CDR3aa: CASSGDLANYGYTF

abundance: -
j_gene: TRBJ2-3
v_gene: TRBV7-9
d_gene: -
CDR3nt: TGTGCCAGCAGCCCCCCGGCGGATACGCAGTATTTT
CDR3aa: CASSPPADTQYF

abundance: -
j_gene: TRBJ1-5
v_gene: TRBV2
d_gene: -
CDR3nt: TGTGCCAGCAGTGAGGACGGGTATCAGCCCCAGCATTTT
CDR3aa: CASSEDGYQPQHF

abundance: -
j_gene: TRBJ2-7
v_gene: TRBV27
d_gene: TRBD2
CDR3nt: TGTGCCAGCAGTTCACTAGCGGGTAGTTACGAGCAGTACTTC
CDR3aa: CASSSLAGSYEQYF

abundance: -
j_gene: TRBJ1-6
v_gene: TRBV6-5
d_gene: TRBD1
CDR3nt: TGTGCCAGCAGTTACGACAGGGGCGGATATAATTCACCCCTCCACTTT
CDR3aa: CASSYDRGGYNSPLHF

abundance: -
j_gene: TRBJ1-1
v_gene: TRBV18
d_gene: -
CDR3nt: TGTGCCAGCTCACCAGAGGTGAACACTGAAGCTTTCTTT
CDR3aa: CASSPEVNTEAFF

abundance: -
j_gene: TRBJ1-1
v_gene: TRBV5-1
d_gene: -
CDR3nt: TGCGCCAGCAGCATACAGGGATCGGGAACTGAAGCTTTCTTT
CDR3aa: CASSIQGSGTEAFF

abundance: -
j_gene: TRBJ2-1
v_gene: TRBV9
d_gene: -
CDR3nt: TGTGCCAGCAGCGCCGGGGGTTCCTCCTGGGACGATGAGCAGTTCTTC
CDR3aa: CASSAGGSSWDDEQFF

abundance: once
j_gene: TRBJ2-7
v_gene: TRBV4-2
d_gene: -
CDR3nt: TGTGCCAGCAGCCATGAACAGAAGAGTTTCAACGAGCAGTACTTC
CDR3aa: CASSHEQKSFNEQYF

abundance: -
j_gene: TRBJ1-1
v_gene: TRBV5-5
d_gene: -
CDR3nt: TGTGCCAGCAGCTGGGATGGGGTGGTGACTGAAGCTTTCTTT
CDR3aa: CASSWDGVVTEAFF

abundance: -
j_gene: TRBJ1-2
v_gene: TRBV4-2
d_gene: -
CDR3nt: TGTGCCAGCAGCCTCCTCGGGACTGATGATGGCTACACCTTC
CDR3aa: CASSLLGTDDGYTF

abundance: few
j_gene: TRBJ1-1
v_gene: TRBV9
d_gene: TRBD1
CDR3nt: TGTGCCAGCAGCCCTACGGGACAGGGTTACACTGAAGCTTTCTTT
CDR3aa: CASSPTGQGYTEAFF

abundance: -
j_gene: TRBJ2-1
v_gene: TRBV9
d_gene: TRBD2
CDR3nt: TGTGCCAGCAGCGTAGCGGGAGGGCCGAACAATGAGCAGTTCTTC
CDR3aa: CASSVAGGPNNEQFF

abundance: -
j_gene: TRBJ1-4
v_gene: TRBV7-6
d_gene: TRBD1
CDR3nt: TGTGCCAGCAGCCCCGGACAGGGAGGGGATAATGAAAAACTGTTTTTT
CDR3aa: CASSPGQGGDNEKLFF